The 3 T cell receptor beta chains below come from one sample, sequenced in a study of T-cell memory formation after mild COVID-19. TCRdb processed the 5' RACE reads anew with MiXCR; each CDR3 protein has one entry. The sample consists of hundreds of thousands of distinct CDR3 sequences, 15% to 20% of them appearing once. The sample was PBMCs or a T cell subset sorted from them (not recorded which). Receptor source: an adult woman who had mild COVID-19 (a few samples of this study predate the infection). Cell type and time point are not known.

The chain couples TRBV3-1 to TRBJ1-2; a weak D match, TRBD1 (6 bases). Trimming left V 4 bases short and J 4 bases short, with 13 bases between. CDR1 LGHDT and CDR2 YNNKEL come from the germline V gene (reference sequence). There are 14 residues in the CDR3. Written as DNA, the CDR3 is TGTGCCAGCAGCCCCGGGGGGGGCTCCTATGGCTACACCTTC. Amino acids: CASSPGGGSYGYTF.

This clonotype was observed a handful of times. V and J are TRBV18 and TRBJ2-7, with a possible D match to TRBD2 (5 bases). With 2 bases removed from V and 6 bases from J, the gap between germline ends came to 11 bases. The CDR3 is made up of 13 amino acids. The germline V gene has CDR1 KGHSH and CDR2 LQKENI. Written as DNA, the CDR3 is TGTGCCAGCTCACCAAGGACTGATAGCGAGCAGTACTTC. It encodes CASSPRTDSEQYF.

This clonotype showed up just a few times. This rearrangement joins TRBV12-3 or TRBV12-4 to TRBJ1-2, with D perhaps TRBD1 (5 bases). The CDR3 runs 12 residues. The V gene lost 0 bases and the J gene lost 7 bases, with 6 bases spanning the gap. Here the CDR3 DNA reads TGTGCCAGCAGTTTAGCCAGGGTTGGCTACACCTTC. Amino acid sequence: CASSLARVGYTF.